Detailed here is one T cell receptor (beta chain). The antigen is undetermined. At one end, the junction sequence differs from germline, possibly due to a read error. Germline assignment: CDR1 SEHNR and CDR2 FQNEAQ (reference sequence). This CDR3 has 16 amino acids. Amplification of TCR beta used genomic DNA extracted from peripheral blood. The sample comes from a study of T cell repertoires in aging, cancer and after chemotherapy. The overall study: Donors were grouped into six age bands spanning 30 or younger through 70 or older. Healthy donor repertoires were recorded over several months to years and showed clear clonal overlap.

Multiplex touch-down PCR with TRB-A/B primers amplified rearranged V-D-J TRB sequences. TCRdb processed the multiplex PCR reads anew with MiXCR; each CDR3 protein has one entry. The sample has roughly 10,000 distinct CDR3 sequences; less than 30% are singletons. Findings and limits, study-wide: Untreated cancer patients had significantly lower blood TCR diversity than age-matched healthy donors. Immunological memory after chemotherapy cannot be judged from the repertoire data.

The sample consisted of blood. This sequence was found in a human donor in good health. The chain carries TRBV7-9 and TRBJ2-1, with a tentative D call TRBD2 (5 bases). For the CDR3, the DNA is TGCGCCAGCAGCTTGGCCGAGGGCACCTCCTACAATGAGCAGTTCTTC. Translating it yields CASSLAEGTSYNEQFF.